Below, 11 T cell receptor beta chains from the same sample are listed, as sequenced in a study of shared clonotypes between healthy human individuals. Sequenced by immunoSEQ multiplex PCR; TCRdb stores in-frame clones only, minus some. The sample yields about 2.3 million clones, more than 80% seen once. Sequenced input: naive CD4+ T cells from PBMCs. Stated subset: CD45RA+ positively selected. All receptors derive from a man between 18 and 35 years old in good health. Some clones in this sample may be carry-over from other donors' samples.

The rearrangement uses TRBV5-4 and TRBJ2-7; D possibly corresponds to TRBD2 (6 bases). Trimming pared 2 bases from V and 1 base from J, leaving 13 bases between. CDR3 length: 15 amino acids. Germline V lookup: CDR1 SGHNT, CDR2 YYREEE (reference sequence). The CDR3 DNA reads TGTGCCAGCAGCTTCGGCGGGACGCGTTCCTACGAGCAGTACTTC. It codes for CASSFGGTRSYEQYF.

The chain has TRBV29-1 and TRBJ2-1, with D perhaps TRBD2 (5 bases). There are 16 residues in the CDR3. Germline CDR1 and CDR2: SQVTM and ANQGSEA. Trimming took off 3 bases at V and 2 bases at J, with 17 bases between the two ends. Here the CDR3 reads CSVEGSRGEAYNEQFF. CDR3 coding DNA: TGCAGCGTTGAGGGGTCTCGGGGAGAGGCCTACAATGAGCAGTTCTTC.

The genes are TRBV4-3 and TRBJ2-3; D is ambiguous. CDR3 length: 15 amino acids. In germline, CDR1 is LGHNA, CDR2 YSLEER. V lost 3 bases, J lost 0 bases, and 10 bases lay in between. This CDR3 is CASSQVLLSTDTQYF. For the CDR3, the DNA is TGCGCCAGCAGCCAGGTTCTCCTGAGCACAGATACGCAGTATTTT.

The chain employs TRBV5-7 and TRBJ2-1; 11 bases match TRBD1. TRBV5-7 counts as an open reading frame of uncertain function. The CDR3 has 15 amino acids. V trimming: 4 bases; J trimming: 4 bases; junction bases outside the gene matches: 4. The CDR3: CASSAGQGEYNEQFF. The DNA of the CDR3 is TGTGCCAGCAGCGCGGGACAGGGGGAATACAATGAGCAGTTCTTC.

J is TRBJ2-2 and V is TRBV5-4, with a tentative D call TRBD2 (6 bases). Germline V gene data show CDR1 as SGHNT and CDR2 as YYREEE (reference sequence). The ends were cut back, 6 bases at V and 5 bases at J, with 17 bases in the middle. The CDR3 runs to 15 residues. As DNA, the CDR3 is TGTGCCAGCACCCAGGAGGGCCGGAGTACCGGGGAGCTGTTTTTT. Protein product: CASTQEGRSTGELFF.

This clone has only one observation. The V and J genes are TRBV9 and TRBJ1-5; 7 nucleotides line up with TRBD1. Germline-derived CDR1 and CDR2 are SGDLS and YYNGEE. The V and J ends lost 1 base and 3 bases, in that order; junction bases with no gene match: 4. The CDR3 length is 15 residues. CDR3 sequence (DNA): TGTGCCAGCAGCGTATCCGGACAGGTCAATCAGCCCCAGCATTTT. This codes for CASSVSGQVNQPQHF. Full variable domain (outside the CDR3, taken from reference TRBV9 and TRBJ1-5): DSGVTQTPKHLITATGQRVTLRCSPRSGDLSVYWYQQSLDQGLQFLIQYYNGEERAKGNILERFSAQQFPDLHSELNLSSLELGDSALYFCASSVSGQVNQPQHFGDGTRLSIL.

CDR3 bases: TGCAGCGTTGGGAAGACAGCGCAAGAGACCCAGTACTTC. This codes for CSVGKTAQETQYF. The rearrangement uses TRBV29-1 and TRBJ2-5; tentatively, D is TRBD1 (5 bases). The CDR3 has 13 residues. V was clipped by 4 bases and J by 2 bases, with 11 bases between them. The germline gives CDR1 SQVTM, CDR2 ANQGSEA.

The chain combines TRBV6-1 with TRBJ2-5; 7 positions match TRBD2. The ends lost 7 bases at V and 4 bases at J; junction bases unmatched: 6. Germline loops: CDR1 MNHNS, CDR2 SASEGT. CDR3 size: 13 residues. The CDR3 protein is CASTSAGVETQYF. The CDR3 nucleotides read TGTGCCAGCACGTCGGCGGGAGTAGAGACCCAGTACTTC.

The chain links TRBV29-1 to TRBJ1-2; D is unresolved. The V and J ends lost 3 bases and 5 bases respectively, with 7 bases between them. This CDR3 comprises 11 residues. The germline gives CDR1 SQVTM, CDR2 ANQGSEA. The CDR3 is CSVERLYGYTF. In DNA form, the CDR3 reads TGCAGCGTTGAGCGGCTTTATGGCTACACCTTC.

The chain links TRBV5-1 to TRBJ2-5, with 9 bases aligning to TRBD2. The J call could be wrong; TRBJ2-7 is a better fit for the DNA end. Germline V gene lookup returns CDR1 SGHRS and CDR2 YFSETQ. The CDR3 is made up of 14 amino acids. CDR3 DNA: TGCGCCAGCAGCTTTAGCGGGAGCTCCTACGAGCAGTACTTC. Translated: CASSFSGSSYEQYF.

V is TRBV5-4 and J is TRBJ2-3; 9 positions agree with TRBD2. The germline V gene has CDR1 SGHNT and CDR2 YYREEE (reference sequence). This CDR3 has 16 amino acids. Losses at the gene ends were 2 bases for V and 0 bases for J; bases not matched to a gene: 4. DNA of the CDR3: TGTGCCAGCAGCTTACCCAGCGGGAGGAGCACAGATACGCAGTATTTT. Amino acids: CASSLPSGRSTDTQYF.